Listed below are T cell receptor beta chains from one sample, sequenced in a study of monozygotic twins with inflammatory bowel disease. From its re-call of the 5' RACE reads, TCRdb lists each CDR3 protein once, without DNA. This listing includes approximately 110,000 distinct CDR3 sequences. The material sequenced was blood. These receptors originate from a human donor with ulcerative colitis or Crohn's disease, or a healthy co-twin of an affected twin (not recorded which). Each CDR3 is given with its conserved first and last residue.

V gene: TRBV11-2; J gene: TRBJ2-6; CDR3 protein: CASKTGVVSGANVLTF
V gene: TRBV20-1; J gene: TRBJ2-2; CDR3 protein: CSASVGGGPRDTGELFF
V gene: TRBV27; J gene: TRBJ1-2; CDR3 protein: CASWARGAYGYTF
V gene: TRBV12-3/TRBV12-4; J gene: TRBJ2-3; CDR3 protein: CASSTRTSGRDTDTQYF
V gene: TRBV20-1; J gene: TRBJ2-5; CDR3 protein: CSARAGARETQYF
V gene: TRBV5-1; J gene: TRBJ1-3; CDR3 protein: CASSFDGAGNTIYF
V gene: TRBV5-4; J gene: TRBJ2-1; CDR3 protein: CASSPPKTLYNEQFF
V gene: TRBV7-2; J gene: TRBJ2-7; CDR3 protein: CASSLHSGRAYEQYF
V gene: TRBV7-3; J gene: TRBJ1-1; CDR3 protein: CASSLEWQGHTEAFF
V gene: TRBV20-1; J gene: TRBJ2-3; CDR3 protein: CSAAWTSGSTDTQYF
V gene: TRBV20-1; J gene: TRBJ2-7; CDR3 protein: CSARGHFSYEQYF
V gene: TRBV19; J gene: TRBJ1-4; CDR3 protein: CASTSGQKLFF
V gene: TRBV6-1; J gene: TRBJ1-5; CDR3 protein: CASSRAGVGSNQPQHF
V gene: TRBV7-6; J gene: TRBJ1-2; CDR3 protein: CASSLAGQGLYGYTF
V gene: TRBV12-3/TRBV12-4; J gene: TRBJ1-6; CDR3 protein: CASTSRAGNSPLHF
V gene: TRBV2; J gene: TRBJ1-6; CDR3 protein: CASSGGGSYNSPLHF
V gene: TRBV12-3/TRBV12-4; J gene: TRBJ1-5; CDR3 protein: CASSRGLDHQPQHF
V gene: TRBV6-1; J gene: TRBJ1-1; CDR3 protein: CASSRTGGSEAFF
V gene: TRBV6-2/TRBV6-3; J gene: TRBJ1-5; CDR3 protein: CASSKRPGDGNQPQHF
V gene: TRBV20-1; J gene: TRBJ2-5; CDR3 protein: CSARLAGGEETQYF
V gene: TRBV6-2/TRBV6-3; J gene: TRBJ2-3; CDR3 protein: CASSYIGRAADTQYF
V gene: TRBV10-3; J gene: TRBJ2-7; CDR3 protein: CASRTGVDEQYF
V gene: TRBV5-6; J gene: TRBJ1-3; CDR3 protein: CASSHRGAGAGNTIYF
V gene: TRBV4-1; J gene: TRBJ2-1; CDR3 protein: CASSQALWASLNEQFF
V gene: TRBV13; J gene: TRBJ2-3; CDR3 protein: CASSFSGGATDTQYF
V gene: TRBV18; J gene: TRBJ1-1; CDR3 protein: CASSPTTGAGNTEAFF
V gene: TRBV11-2; J gene: TRBJ2-7; CDR3 protein: CASSLLAGVYEQYF
V gene: TRBV6-1; J gene: TRBJ2-7; CDR3 protein: CASSEPGLGAREQYF
V gene: TRBV4-3; J gene: TRBJ1-5; CDR3 protein: CASSQDGENQPQHF